These T cell receptor beta chains were read from a single sample in a study of shared clonotypes between healthy human individuals. The table came from immunoSEQ multiplex PCR; TCRdb's copy has only in-frame clones and leaves some out. The table has roughly 550,000 clones, around 95% seen once. The sample consisted of naive CD8+ T cells sorted from blood. These receptors came from a woman between 25 and 40 years old in good health. The CDR3 runs from the conserved cysteine through the conserved F or W. Each record gives: CDR3 protein, J gene, D gene, V gene. The D gene is left open where the match is weak.

CASSFWKSSGNTIYF TRBJ1-3 - TRBV7-9
CASSASRLDLGEQYF TRBJ2-7 - TRBV10-1
CASSLNVGEKLFF TRBJ1-4 - TRBV7-9
CASSPIGQRLNTEAFF TRBJ1-1 - TRBV28
CASSLEDGQYYGYTF TRBJ1-2 - TRBV5-4
CASSFSPNSPLHF TRBJ1-6 - TRBV27
CASSQPYPRDTDTQYF TRBJ2-3 - TRBV14
CASSPRGENTIYF TRBJ1-3 - TRBV28
CASKDRAAYEQYF TRBJ2-7 - TRBV27
CASSAGLAGAYEQYF TRBJ2-7 TRBD2 TRBV2
CASSPHSGRSTGELFF TRBJ2-2 TRBD2 TRBV9
CASSLGEGLNIQYF TRBJ2-4 - TRBV13
CASSLATGPYEQYF TRBJ2-7 - TRBV7-9
CAISLPNNEQFF TRBJ2-1 - TRBV10-3
CASSHDGGRATETQYF TRBJ2-5 - TRBV14
CASSSSYEQYF TRBJ2-7 - TRBV5-1
CASSQVTGTKYF TRBJ2-4 - TRBV4-1
CAWTVGSGSADTQYF TRBJ2-3 TRBD2 TRBV30
CASSKDRAHEQYF TRBJ2-7 TRBD1 TRBV5-4
CASSPTTEPTNTEAFF TRBJ1-1 - TRBV18
CASGEAGGTNEQFF TRBJ2-1 TRBD2 TRBV25-1
CASLGQRGLHNEQFF TRBJ2-1 - TRBV7-9
CASSLSPSSYNEQFF TRBJ2-1 - TRBV28
CASSPRGGGEQFF TRBJ2-1 - TRBV9
CASSIYTGAYEQYF TRBJ2-7 TRBD1 TRBV27
CASDPGGGVTEAFF TRBJ1-1 - TRBV2
CASRWTSENYEQYF TRBJ2-7 TRBD2 TRBV5-1
CASRTPPEQYF TRBJ2-7 - TRBV2
CASSYRQGTKGEKLFF TRBJ1-4 - TRBV6-6
CASSPLTGANEKLFF TRBJ1-4 TRBD1 TRBV6-5
CADQGGAPAMNTEAFF TRBJ1-1 - TRBV2
CASSPRGQGAPLEQFF TRBJ2-1 TRBD1 TRBV5-6
CASSLGRGVDAQYF TRBJ2-3 TRBD2 TRBV13
CANRWWAQTTDTQYF TRBJ2-3 - TRBV7-2
CASSVTGTEYGYTF TRBJ1-2 TRBD1 TRBV10-2
CASGPYEQYF TRBJ2-7 - TRBV28
CASSLFSSTYNEQFF TRBJ2-1 - TRBV11-2
CASTGSGGTGELFF TRBJ2-2 TRBD1 TRBV28
CASESGTEAFF TRBJ1-1 - TRBV6-5
CASSLGHEQYF TRBJ2-7 - TRBV5-4
CASSQSNGKQYF TRBJ2-7 - TRBV4-1
CASSLKPSLGPRGNTQYF TRBJ2-5 - TRBV5-6
CASSSTGYEQYF TRBJ2-7 TRBD1 TRBV27
CASSQVGINYGYTF TRBJ1-2 - TRBV4-1
CASSYHTGELFF TRBJ2-2 - TRBV13
CASGPGENVATNEKLFF TRBJ1-4 - TRBV19
CAIHSPPGTAYGYTF TRBJ1-2 TRBD1 TRBV19
CASSHRTTSYEQYF - - TRBV4-1
CASSFRSSYNEQFF TRBJ2-1 - TRBV5-6
CASSLTPGVAGELFF TRBJ2-2 - TRBV28
CASSTLGKTYEQYF TRBJ2-7 - TRBV19